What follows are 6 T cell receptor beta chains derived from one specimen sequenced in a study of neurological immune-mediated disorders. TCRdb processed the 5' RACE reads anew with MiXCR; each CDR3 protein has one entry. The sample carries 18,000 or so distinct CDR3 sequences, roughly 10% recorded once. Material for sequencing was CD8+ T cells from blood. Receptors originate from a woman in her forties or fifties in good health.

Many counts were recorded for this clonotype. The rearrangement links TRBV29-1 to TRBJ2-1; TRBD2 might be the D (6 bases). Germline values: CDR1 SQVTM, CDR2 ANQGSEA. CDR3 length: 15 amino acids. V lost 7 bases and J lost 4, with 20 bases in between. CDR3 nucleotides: TGCAGCGCTCACCCTGGGAGCGGAGGGTACAATGAGCAGTTCTTC. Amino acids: CSAHPGSGGYNEQFF.

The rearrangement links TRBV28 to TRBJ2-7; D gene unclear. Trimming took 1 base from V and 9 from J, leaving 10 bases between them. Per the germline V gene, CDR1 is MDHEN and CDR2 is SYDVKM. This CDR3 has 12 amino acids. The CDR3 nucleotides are TGTGCCAGCAGTTTATCCTCCCTCGGGCAGTACTTC. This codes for CASSLSSLGQYF.

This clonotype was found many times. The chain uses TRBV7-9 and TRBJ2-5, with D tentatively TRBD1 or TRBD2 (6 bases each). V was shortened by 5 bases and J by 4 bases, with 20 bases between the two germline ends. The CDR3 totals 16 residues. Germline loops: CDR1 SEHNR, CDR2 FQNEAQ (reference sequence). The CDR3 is CASSPPGAVLGETQYF. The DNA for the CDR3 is TGTGCCAGCAGCCCCCCGGGGGCTGTTTTGGGAGAGACCCAGTACTTC.

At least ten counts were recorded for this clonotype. This CDR3 is CASSLLSGAGEQFF. The CDR3 DNA follows: TGTGCCAGCAGCTTACTCTCAGGGGCGGGGGAGCAGTTCTTC. The V gene is TRBV13, the J gene TRBJ2-1; D assignment may be TRBD1 or TRBD2 (6 bases each). V gave up 2 bases and J gave up 10 bases, with 15 bases separating them. The CDR3 loop spans 14 amino acids. CDR1 and CDR2 from the germline V gene are PRHDT and FYEKMQ (reference sequence).

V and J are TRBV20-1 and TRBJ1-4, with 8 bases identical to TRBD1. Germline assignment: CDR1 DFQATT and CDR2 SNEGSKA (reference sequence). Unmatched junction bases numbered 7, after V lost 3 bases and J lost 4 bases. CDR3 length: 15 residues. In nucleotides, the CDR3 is TGCAGTGCTAGGGACCGGGACAGGTTTAATGAAAAACTGTTTTTT. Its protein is CSARDRDRFNEKLFF.

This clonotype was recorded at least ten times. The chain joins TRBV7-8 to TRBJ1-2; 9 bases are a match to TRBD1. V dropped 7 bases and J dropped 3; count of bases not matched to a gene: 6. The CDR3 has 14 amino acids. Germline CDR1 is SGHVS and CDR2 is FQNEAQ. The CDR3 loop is CASIGQGIDYGYTF. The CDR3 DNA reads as TGTGCCAGCATTGGACAGGGGATAGACTATGGCTACACCTTC.